One and the same sample provided the 28 T cell receptor beta chains below, sequenced in a study of blood T cell repertoires in COVID-19. Using immunoSEQ multiplex PCR, the repertoire was profiled, and TCRdb retains in-frame clones only, with some absent. The table has roughly 410,000 clones, about 91% seen once. Material for sequencing was peripheral blood. These receptors were obtained from a woman aged 35 to 49 with COVID-19, enrolled during active disease.

The chain uses TRBV6-5 and TRBJ1-1, with TRBD1 identical over 7 bases. The CDR3 runs to 12 residues. Germline CDR1 is MNHEY and CDR2 is SVGAGI. The CDR3 DNA is TGTGCAACTGAGGGGGCGAATGCTGAAGCTTTCTTT. Protein product: CATEGANAEAFF.

The chain employs TRBV19 and TRBJ1-5; D perhaps matches TRBD1 (5 bases). Trimming pared 5 bases from V and 6 bases from J, leaving 20 bases between. Germline V gives CDR1 LNHDA, CDR2 SQIVND (reference sequence). The CDR3 covers 16 residues. This CDR3 is CASSPLLGGAGQPQHF. The CDR3 DNA is TGTGCCAGTAGTCCACTTCTCGGGGGAGCGGGTCAGCCCCAGCATTTT. The full variable domain, with the rest looked up from reference TRBV19 and TRBJ1-5, is DGGITQSPKYLFRKEGQNVTLSCEQNLNHDAMYWYRQDPGQGLRLIYYSQIVNDFQKGDIAEGYSVSREKKESFPLTVTSAQKNPTAFYLCASSPLLGGAGQPQHFGDGTRLSIL.

V and J are TRBV7-9 and TRBJ1-2; 9 nucleotides line up with TRBD1. Losses at the gene ends were 1 base for V and 3 bases for J; bases not matched to a gene: 15. This CDR3 has 19 amino acids. Looked up from germline, CDR1 is SEHNR and CDR2 is FQNEAQ (reference sequence). This chain's CDR3 is CASSLDLPGQGARYYGYTF. The CDR3 DNA sequence: TGTGCCAGCAGCTTAGATCTCCCGGGACAGGGAGCGAGGTACTATGGCTACACCTTC.

The CDR3 loop is CASSSGLGLGSSGNTIYF. The CDR3 DNA sequence: TGCGCCAGCAGCTCGGGTTTGGGTTTGGGGAGCTCTGGAAACACCATATATTTT. The chain links TRBV5-1 to TRBJ1-3; D gene ambiguous. This CDR3 is 18 amino acids long. Deletions cut 3 bases from V and 0 bases from J, with 19 bases between. Germline V gene sequence: CDR1 SGHRS, CDR2 YFSETQ.

This chain links TRBV7-8 with TRBJ1-1; 7 nucleotides align to TRBD1. V dropped 5 bases and J dropped 4; count of bases not matched to a gene: 13. In germline, CDR1 is SGHVS, CDR2 FQNEAQ. The CDR3 runs 16 residues. The CDR3 sequence: CASSGPQGLMGTEAFF. CDR3 nucleotides: TGTGCCAGCAGCGGGCCACAGGGGCTCATGGGCACTGAAGCTTTCTTT. Combining the CDR3 with reference TRBV7-8 and TRBJ1-1 gives the whole variable domain GAGVSQSPRYKVAKRGQDVALRCDPISGHVSLFWYQQALGQGPEFLTYFQNEAQLDKSGLPSDRFFAERPEGSVSTLKIQRTQQEDSAVYLCASSGPQGLMGTEAFFGQGTRLTVV.

The chain combines TRBV29-1 with TRBJ2-1; possibly TRBD1 for D (5 bases). The length of the CDR3 is 15 residues. V lost 3 bases and J 0 bases, leaving 12 bases between the germline ends. From germline, CDR1 is SQVTM and CDR2 ANQGSEA. CDR3 sequence (DNA): TGCAGCGTTGATGGTAGGGGAAACTCCTACAATGAGCAGTTCTTC. Its protein is CSVDGRGNSYNEQFF.

The chain has TRBV27 and TRBJ1-4; 10 bases agree with TRBD1. This CDR3 contains 21 residues. Per germline, CDR1 MNHEY and CDR2 SMNVEV (reference sequence). Unmatched junction bases numbered 22, after V lost 5 bases and J lost 4 bases. The CDR3 DNA reads TGTGCCAGCAGTCCCAGGATTGGGACAGGGGTTCGGGGTAATGTTAATGAAAAACTGTTTTTT. Amino acids: CASSPRIGTGVRGNVNEKLFF.

The chain joins TRBV15 to TRBJ2-2; weak D call: TRBD1 (6 bases). V gave up 0 bases and J gave up 5 bases, with 13 bases separating them. Germline V gene data show CDR1 as LNHNV and CDR2 as YYDKDF (reference sequence). CDR3 length: 16 amino acids. The CDR3 reads CATSRDWGLETGELFF. The CDR3, as DNA: TGTGCCACCAGCAGAGATTGGGGGCTAGAAACCGGGGAGCTGTTTTTT.

The V gene is TRBV7-2, the J gene TRBJ1-1, with D unclear. This CDR3 region has 13 residues. Germline assignment: CDR1 SGHTA and CDR2 FQGNSA. The V end lost 1 base, the J end lost 4 bases, and 7 bases lay between the germline ends. The CDR3 DNA follows: TGTGCCAGCAGCTTAGAATCAGGCACTGAAGCTTTCTTT. It encodes CASSLESGTEAFF.

The J gene is TRBJ2-7, the V gene TRBV5-6; TRBD2 agrees at 9 bases. V trimming: 2 bases; J trimming: 9 bases; junction bases outside the gene matches: 9. The length of the CDR3 is 14 residues. Germline CDR1 is SGHDT and CDR2 is YYEEEE. The CDR3, as DNA: TGTGCCAGCAGCTTAGCTAGCGGGGACCTCGGGCAGTACTTC. This codes for CASSLASGDLGQYF.

The chain combines TRBV5-6 with TRBJ2-1; TRBD1 aligns across 8 bases. CDR1 SGHDT and CDR2 YYEEEE come from the germline V gene. Germline trimming cut 5 bases from V and 5 bases from J; bases unmatched to any gene: 12. The CDR3 loop spans 16 amino acids. The CDR3 protein is CASRPTHGQGNNEQFF. The CDR3 DNA is TGTGCCAGCAGGCCTACCCACGGACAGGGTAACAATGAGCAGTTCTTC.

This clone was seen only once. The chain uses TRBV11-1 and TRBJ2-1, with D unresolved. V shed 2 bases and J shed 0 bases, with 8 bases lying between them. The length of the CDR3 is 15 residues. The germline V gene has CDR1 SGHAT and CDR2 FQDESV (reference sequence). The CDR3 is CASSLNPSSYNEQFF. For the CDR3, the DNA is TGTGCCAGCAGCTTAAACCCGAGCTCCTACAATGAGCAGTTCTTC.

This clone was observed once. The chain is built from TRBV7-3 and TRBJ2-3; 7 positions agree with TRBD1. Germline CDR1 is SGHTA and CDR2 is FQGTGA. After removal of 5 bases from V and 0 bases from J, the junction contained 8 bases not matched to a gene. This CDR3 comprises 16 residues. CDR3 sequence: CASSLYDRASTDTQYF. DNA for the CDR3: TGTGCCAGCAGCCTCTACGACAGGGCAAGCACAGATACGCAGTATTTT.

The chain carries TRBV6-2 or TRBV6-3 and TRBJ2-5; D is unresolved. Trimming took off 2 bases at V and 4 bases at J, with 11 bases between the two ends. Germline CDR1 and CDR2: MNHEY and SVGEGT. This CDR3 has 14 amino acids. The CDR3 region has the DNA TGTGCCAGCAGTTACCTAGGCCTGGGAGAGACCCAGTACTTC. Translating gives CASSYLGLGETQYF.

This CDR3 is CASSLEGRGLSGNTIYF. CDR3 DNA sequence: TGCGCCAGCAGCTTGGAAGGCAGGGGGTTATCTGGAAACACCATATATTTT. This chain connects TRBV5-1 to TRBJ1-3, with TRBD1 identical over 7 bases. This CDR3 comprises 17 residues. The V and J ends lost 0 bases and 1 base, in that order; junction bases with no gene match: 7. CDR1 is SGHRS and CDR2 is YFSETQ in the germline V gene.

The V call is TRBV6-2 or TRBV6-3, the J call TRBJ1-6; 10 bases line up with TRBD1. J gave up 7 bases and V 4 bases, and 4 bases lay outside the gene matches. Germline-derived CDR1 and CDR2 are MNHEY and SVGEGT. The CDR3 consists of 15 residues. The CDR3 spells CASSWGQGQNSPLHF. CDR3 DNA: TGTGCCAGCAGTTGGGGACAGGGGCAGAATTCACCCCTCCACTTT.

The chain employs TRBV9 and TRBJ1-2, with TRBD1 matching 8 bases. V dropped 4 bases and J dropped 7; count of bases not matched to a gene: 9. CDR1 is SGDLS, CDR2 YYNGEE, per germline. This CDR3 has 14 residues. CDR3: CASSPSDRVGGYTF. The DNA of the CDR3 is TGTGCCAGCAGCCCATCGGACAGGGTGGGTGGCTACACCTTC.

In DNA form, the CDR3 reads TGTGCCAGCAGCCAACTCTCTGGGGATGACGGGACAGAAGCGAACACCGGGGAGCTGTTTTTT. Translating it yields CASSQLSGDDGTEANTGELFF. The V call is TRBV3-1 (or the pseudogene TRBV3-2), the J call TRBJ2-2, with 7 bases identical to TRBD1. This CDR3 has 21 residues. Trimming removed 2 bases from V and 0 bases from J; junction bases left unmatched: 18. Germline V CDR1 and CDR2: LGHDT, YNNKEL (reference sequence).

DNA of the CDR3: TGTGCCAGTAGTATCGCTTCTCGACAGGGGGTCAACTACGAGCAGTACTTC. Encoded protein: CASSIASRQGVNYEQYF. The chain links TRBV19 to TRBJ2-7; 9 bases are shared with TRBD1. The germline CDR1 and CDR2 sequences are LNHDA and SQIVND (reference sequence). This CDR3 is 17 amino acids long. V shed 3 bases and J 3 bases; nucleotides not matched to a gene: 12. The full variable domain, in which reference TRBV19 and TRBJ2-7 provide the parts outside the CDR3, is DGGITQSPKYLFRKEGQNVTLSCEQNLNHDAMYWYRQDPGQGLRLIYYSQIVNDFQKGDIAEGYSVSREKKESFPLTVTSAQKNPTAFYLCASSIASRQGVNYEQYFGPGTRLTVT.

The chain is built from TRBV12-3 or TRBV12-4 and TRBJ1-5; no clear D. The CDR3 covers 12 residues. V was shortened by 7 bases and J by 6 bases, with 10 bases between the two germline ends. Here the CDR3 reads CASTQSGQPQHF. CDR3 DNA sequence: TGTGCCAGCACCCAGTCTGGTCAGCCCCAGCATTTT.

V is TRBV9 and J is TRBJ2-5; TRBD2 matches 9 bases. The CDR3 consists of 15 residues. J was trimmed by 2 bases and V by 2 bases; bases with no gene match: 4. Germline values: CDR1 SGDLS, CDR2 YYNGEE. The CDR3 reads CASSVGTSQQETQYF. The CDR3 DNA sequence: TGTGCCAGCAGCGTCGGGACTAGCCAACAAGAGACCCAGTACTTC.

The CDR3 DNA follows: TGCGCCAGCAGCTTGGGGGCACAGGGAATAGAGACCCAGTACTTC. It encodes CASSLGAQGIETQYF. The chain combines TRBV5-1 with TRBJ2-5, with D perhaps TRBD1 (6 bases). The CDR3 extends over 15 amino acids. The germline V gene encodes CDR1 SGHRS and CDR2 YFSETQ. Trimming left V 0 bases short and J 4 bases short, with 13 bases between.

The rearrangement links TRBV4-2 to TRBJ2-1, with D tentatively TRBD1 (6 bases). The germline V and J ends were trimmed by 4 bases and 5 bases, with 15 bases remaining between them. This CDR3 contains 15 residues. CDR1 is LGHNA and CDR2 is YNFKEQ in the germline V gene. CDR3 residues: CASSPSGQPNNEQFF. CDR3 nucleotides: TGTGCCAGCAGCCCCTCCGGACAGCCGAACAATGAGCAGTTCTTC.

The rearrangement uses TRBV7-2 and TRBJ2-1; 13 nucleotides align to TRBD2. Per the germline V gene, CDR1 is SGHTA and CDR2 is FQGNSA. J was trimmed by 8 bases and V by 3 bases; bases with no gene match: 4. The CDR3 contains 15 residues. The CDR3 DNA reads as TGTGCCAGCAGCTTGGGACTAGCGGGAAGGGATGAGCAGTTCTTC. Translation gives CASSLGLAGRDEQFF.

This clone showed up just a few times. The chain links TRBV7-9 to TRBJ1-6; the match to TRBD1 covers 7 bases. Per germline, CDR1 SEHNR and CDR2 FQNEAQ (reference sequence). The CDR3 loop spans 14 amino acids. J lost 6 bases, V lost 5 bases, and 4 bases had no gene match. Written as DNA, the CDR3 is TGTGCCAGCAGCCCGACAGGGATTAATTCACCCCTCCACTTT. It codes for CASSPTGINSPLHF.

This chain uses TRBV7-9 with TRBJ1-2; 10 bases map to TRBD1. CDR1 SEHNR and CDR2 FQNEAQ come from the germline V gene (reference sequence). The CDR3 runs to 13 residues. The J segment lost 6 bases and the V segment lost 5 bases, leaving 3 bases of the junction unmatched. The CDR3 region has the DNA TGTGCCAGCAGCCTCGGGACAGGGGATGGCTACACCTTC. It encodes CASSLGTGDGYTF.

The J gene is TRBJ2-3, the V gene TRBV9, with D maybe TRBD2 (5 bases). Germline-derived CDR1 and CDR2 are SGDLS and YYNGEE. CDR3 length: 16 residues. Trimming took off 1 base at V and 0 bases at J, with 12 bases between the two ends. This chain's CDR3 is CASSVSGGLSTDTQYF. The CDR3 bases are TGTGCCAGCAGCGTAAGTGGAGGACTTAGCACAGATACGCAGTATTTT.

DNA for the CDR3: TGTGCCAGCAGCCGCGGCCCGTATAATTCACCCCTCCACTTT. This encodes CASSRGPYNSPLHF. The genes are TRBV7-9 and TRBJ1-6; D call uncertain. The CDR3 loop spans 14 amino acids. The V end was cut by 5 bases, the J end by 4 bases, with 9 bases between. Germline lookup yields CDR1 SEHNR and CDR2 FQNEAQ (reference sequence).